This TCR beta chain derives from a study of cytomegalovirus exposure and HLA in healthy donors. V lost 6 bases to trimming and J lost 6 bases; unmatched junction nucleotides: 3. The germline V gene encodes CDR1 MNHEY and CDR2 SVGAGI. The CDR3 totals 13 residues. Researchers ran the PCR with 60 Vbeta and 13 Jbeta primers. Clones were sequenced by immunoSEQ multiplex PCR, and TCRdb holds only the in-frame ones, with some missing. This table holds 110,000 to 150,000 clones, around a tenth found once. This clone was seen more than once but under ten times. The source of this sequence is a man in his forties or fifties in good health and CMV-seronegative. Sequenced: PBMCs. The chain recombines TRBV6-5 with TRBJ2-1; 9 bases map to TRBD2. The CDR3 region is CASRKTSGNEQFF. CDR3 nucleotides: TGTGCCAGCAGAAAGACTAGCGGCAATGAGCAGTTCTTC.